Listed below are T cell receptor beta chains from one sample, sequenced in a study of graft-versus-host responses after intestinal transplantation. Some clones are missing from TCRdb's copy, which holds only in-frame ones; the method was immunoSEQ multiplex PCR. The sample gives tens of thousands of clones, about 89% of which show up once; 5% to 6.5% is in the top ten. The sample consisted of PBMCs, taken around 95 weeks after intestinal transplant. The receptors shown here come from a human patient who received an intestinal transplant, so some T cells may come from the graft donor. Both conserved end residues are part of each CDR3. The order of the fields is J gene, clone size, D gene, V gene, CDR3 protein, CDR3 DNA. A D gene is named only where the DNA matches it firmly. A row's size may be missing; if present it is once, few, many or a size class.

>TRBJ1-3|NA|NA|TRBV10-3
CALSRDGGNTIYF
TGTGCCTTAAGCCGGGACGGGGGAAACACCATATATTTT
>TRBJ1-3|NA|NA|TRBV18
CASSPVTVTNTIYF
TGTGCCAGCTCACCAGTTACAGTCACAAACACCATATATTTT
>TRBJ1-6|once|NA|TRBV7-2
CASTQGQTYNSPLHF
TGTGCCAGCACCCAGGGACAAACCTATAATTCACCCCTCCACTTT
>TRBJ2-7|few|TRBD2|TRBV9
CASSVAGLAGGSEQYF
TGTGCCAGCAGCGTAGCTGGACTAGCGGGGGGGAGCGAGCAGTACTTC
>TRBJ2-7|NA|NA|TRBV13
CASSSGVGGYEQYF
TGTGCCAGCAGCTCCGGCGTCGGGGGCTACGAGCAGTACTTC
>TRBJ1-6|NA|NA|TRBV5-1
CASSTGPGVVNSPLHF
TGCGCCAGCAGCACCGGGCCCGGGGTCGTTAATTCACCCCTCCACTTT
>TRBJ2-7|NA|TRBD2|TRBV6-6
CASTGGRGDHEQYF
TGTGCCAGCACCGGAGGGCGGGGGGATCACGAGCAGTACTTC
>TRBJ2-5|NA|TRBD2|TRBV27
CASSPREGETQYF
TGTGCCAGCAGTCCCCGGGAGGGGGAGACCCAGTACTTC
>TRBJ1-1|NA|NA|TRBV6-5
CASSSRGRLNTEAFF
TGTGCCAGCAGTTCCCGGGGACGGCTGAACACTGAAGCTTTCTTT
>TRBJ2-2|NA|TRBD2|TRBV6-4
CASSERGDTGELFF
TGTGCCAGCAGTGAGCGGGGGGACACCGGGGAGCTGTTTTTT
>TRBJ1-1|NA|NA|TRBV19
CASSIDGTPEAFF
TGTGCCAGTAGTATAGACGGTACTCCTGAAGCTTTCTTT
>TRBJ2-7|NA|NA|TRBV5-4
CASSLDPGAEQYF
TGTGCCAGCAGCTTGGATCCCGGGGCCGAGCAGTACTTC
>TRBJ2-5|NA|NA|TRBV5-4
CASSLNPWGIAETQYF
TGTGCCAGCAGCCTTAACCCCTGGGGGATCGCAGAGACCCAGTACTTC
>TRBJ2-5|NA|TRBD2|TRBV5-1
CASSFTSGGAGSFETQYF
TGCGCCAGCAGCTTTACTAGCGGGGGGGCCGGGAGTTTCGAGACCCAGTACTTC
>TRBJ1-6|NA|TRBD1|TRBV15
CATSRDRGTGVSPLHF
TGTGCCACCAGCAGAGATCGGGGGACAGGGGTATCACCCCTCCACTTT
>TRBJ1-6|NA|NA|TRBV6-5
CASSYGGSNSPLHF
TGTGCCAGCAGTTACGGGGGCTCTAATTCACCCCTCCACTTT
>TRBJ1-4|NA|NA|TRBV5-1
CASSLARGIATNEKLFF
TGCGCCAGCAGCTTGGCTAGGGGGATAGCAACTAATGAAAAACTGTTTTTT
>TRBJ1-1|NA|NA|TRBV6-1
CASSVGLFPRGAEAFF
TGTGCCAGCAGTGTGGGCCTATTTCCCAGGGGCGCTGAAGCTTTCTTT
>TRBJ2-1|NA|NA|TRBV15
CATRSFYNEQFF
TGTGCCACCAGATCCTTTTACAATGAGCAGTTCTTC
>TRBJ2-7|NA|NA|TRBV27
CASSLGYEQYF
TGTGCCAGCAGTTTAGGGTACGAGCAGTACTTC
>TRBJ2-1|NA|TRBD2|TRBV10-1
CASSEFAGGVNNEQFF
TGCGCCAGCAGTGAGTTTGCGGGGGGCGTGAACAATGAGCAGTTCTTC
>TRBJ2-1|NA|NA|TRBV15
CATSKGTRDNEQFF
TGTGCCACCAGCAAGGGGACAAGGGACAATGAGCAGTTCTTC
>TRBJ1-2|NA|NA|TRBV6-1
CASSEPLWEGLGANYGYTF
TGTGCCAGCAGTGAACCCCTGTGGGAGGGACTTGGAGCTAACTATGGCTACACCTTC
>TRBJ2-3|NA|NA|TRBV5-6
CASSEHLDTQYF
TGTGCCAGCAGCGAACATCTAGATACGCAGTATTTT
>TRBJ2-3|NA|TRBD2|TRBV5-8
CASSLASTSGGADTQYF
TGTGCCAGCAGCTTGGCCTCGACTAGCGGGGGCGCAGATACGCAGTATTTT
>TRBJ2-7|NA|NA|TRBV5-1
CASSLDLGKEEQYF
TGCGCCAGCAGCTTGGATTTGGGAAAGGAGGAGCAGTACTTC
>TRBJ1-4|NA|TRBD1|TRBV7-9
CASSSSNRGATNEKLFF
TGTGCCAGCAGCTCAAGTAACAGGGGAGCGACTAATGAAAAACTGTTTTTT
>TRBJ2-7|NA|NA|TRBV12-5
CASGFNYEQYF
TGTGCTAGTGGTTTTAACTACGAGCAGTACTTC